This T cell receptor (beta chain) is drawn from a study of shared clonotypes between healthy human individuals. As for this clone: No antigen is known for it.

Produced via immunoSEQ multiplex PCR; TCRdb's table is partial and in-frame only. The sample holds more than 900,000 clones, approximately 80% seen once. Study results and caveats: Among a few donors, roughly 5.5% of naive CD4 clonotypes were found in common.

Trimming took off 7 bases at V and 1 base at J, with 11 bases between the two ends. The CDR3 is made up of 14 amino acids. Germline CDR1 is SNHLY and CDR2 is FYNNEI. The specimen was memory CD4+ T cells from PBMCs. Subset meaning: CD45RA-negative fraction. The chain recombines TRBV2 with TRBJ1-5; possible D gene TRBD1, 5 bases. The sequence came from a man between 18 and 35 years old in good health. Some clones in this sample may be carry-over from other donors' samples. The CDR3 loop is CASKRTPSNQPQHF. In DNA, the CDR3 is TGTGCCAGCAAGAGGACACCAAGCAATCAGCCCCAGCATTTT.